Sequencing of this T cell receptor (beta chain) was carried out in a study of T-cell reconstitution after alpha-beta-depleted transplantation in children. Library preparation (for TCRbeta) was performed with unique molecular identifiers. TCRdb analysed the PCR reads with MiXCR anew, one entry per CDR3 protein. The repertoire holds approximately 200,000 distinct CDR3 sequences, around 5.9% seen once, with around 4.3% in the top ten. Comment on this clonotype: Its antigen is undetermined.

V lost 7 bases and J lost 0, with 12 bases in between. This CDR3 is 13 amino acids long. Germline loops: CDR1 SQVTM, CDR2 ANQGSEA. Study results and caveats: In patients about two months after transplant, alpha-beta T cells reportedly arose from several hundred expanded graft clones. One year post-transplant, T-cell counts and diversity were largely derived from T cells produced anew. TCRbeta diversity was high at day 60 in some patients (a result of surviving recipient T cells and thymic progenitors).

The material sequenced was PBMCs, taken before TCRalphabeta/CD19-depleted stem cell transplant. The V and J genes are TRBV29-1 and TRBJ1-2; the D gene is possibly TRBD1 (5 bases). This receptor was identified in a girl under two years old with combined immunodeficiency, due to receive a stem cell transplant. CDR3 sequence (DNA): TGCAGCGCCGGGACGCTAGCTAACTATGGCTACACCTTC. Its protein product is CSAGTLANYGYTF.